These 19 T cell receptor beta chains came from one sample sequenced in a study of cytomegalovirus exposure and HLA in healthy donors. Use of 60 Vbeta and 13 Jbeta primers characterized the PCR. Here immunoSEQ multiplex PCR was the method, and the copy in TCRdb shows in-frame clones only, minus some. The data contain around 150,000 clones, less than 85% of them singletons. Sequencing input: PBMCs. These receptors all stem from a man in his forties in good health and CMV-seronegative.

V and J are TRBV5-1 and TRBJ1-1; unclear D gene. Germline values: CDR1 SGHRS, CDR2 YFSETQ. The CDR3 is made up of 17 amino acids. The germline V and J ends were trimmed by 1 base and 3 bases, with 19 bases remaining between them. CDR3 in amino acids: CASSLQAPGASDTEAFF. The CDR3 DNA reads as TGCGCCAGCAGCTTGCAAGCCCCGGGAGCCTCGGACACTGAAGCTTTCTTT.

The chain couples TRBV19 to TRBJ2-1, with 9 nucleotides matching TRBD1. The V gene end was trimmed by 8 bases and the J gene end by 6 bases; junction bases not matched to a gene: 8. This CDR3 is 14 amino acids long. The germline gives CDR1 LNHDA, CDR2 SQIVND (reference sequence). The CDR3 reads CASALGQGSNEQFF. The CDR3 region has the DNA TGTGCCAGTGCCCTGGGACAGGGTTCCAATGAGCAGTTCTTC.

Only one count was recorded for this clone. This rearrangement joins TRBV9 to TRBJ2-4; possible D gene TRBD2, 6 bases. Germline CDR1 reads SGDLS; CDR2 reads YYNGEE. The CDR3 sequence is 19 residues long. Between the trimmed V and J ends, which lost 0 bases and 2 bases, there was a span of 21 bases. CDR3 sequence (DNA): TGTGCCAGCAGCGTAGGTATATGGTCCCGGGGGTTATCCAAAAACATTCAGTACTTC. It translates to CASSVGIWSRGLSKNIQYF.

Notes on this clone: The same CDR3 can be traced to other DNA sequences in this sample. V gene TRBV29-1 combines with J gene TRBJ1-2; 7 nucleotides match TRBD1. V shed 0 bases, J shed 2 bases, and the junction held 3 bases outside the gene matches. Germline lookup yields CDR1 SQVTM and CDR2 ANQGSEA. This CDR3 is 14 amino acids long. CDR3 in amino acids: CSVEDPGGNYGYTF. The CDR3 bases are TGCAGCGTTGAAGATCCAGGGGGGAACTATGGCTACACCTTC.

This chain connects TRBV2 to TRBJ1-4; D is undetermined. Germline V lookup: CDR1 SNHLY, CDR2 FYNNEI. Trimming shortened V by 2 bases and J by 8 bases, and 18 bases separated the two germline ends. The CDR3 contains 16 residues. The CDR3 region is CASSERRGVAWEKLFF. The CDR3 nucleotides are TGTGCCAGCAGTGAAAGGCGGGGAGTTGCTTGGGAAAAACTGTTTTTT.

The rearrangement joins TRBV28 to TRBJ2-7, with 11 bases lining up with TRBD1. Trimming took 6 bases from V and 3 from J; bases not matched to a gene: 7. The CDR3 runs to 15 residues. From germline, CDR1 is MDHEN and CDR2 SYDVKM. The CDR3 nucleotides read TGTGCCAGCAGATCGCCCGGGACAGGGGGCTACGAGCAGTACTTC. Protein: CASRSPGTGGYEQYF.

The genes are TRBV27 and TRBJ2-7, with D possibly TRBD2 on 5 matching bases. Trimming cost V 3 bases and J 5 bases, with 11 bases left between them. Per the germline V gene, CDR1 is MNHEY and CDR2 is SMNVEV (reference sequence). The CDR3 consists of 13 residues. CDR3 in DNA: TGTGCCAGCAGTTTGGTCAGGAGGCACGAGCAGTACTTC. This sequence encodes CASSLVRRHEQYF.

The chain is built from TRBV7-3 and TRBJ2-2; 10 nucleotides align to TRBD2. CDR1 is SGHTA and CDR2 is FQGTGA in the germline V gene. This CDR3 is built from 16 residues. J gave up 4 bases and V 2 bases, and 4 bases lay outside the gene matches. The chain's CDR3 is CASSLLPSGGTGELFF. DNA of the CDR3: TGTGCCAGCAGCTTACTTCCTAGCGGGGGCACCGGGGAGCTGTTTTTT.

This sequence joins TRBV2 and TRBJ1-4, with D perhaps matching TRBD1 (5 bases). In germline, CDR1 is SNHLY, CDR2 FYNNEI. The ends were cut back, 3 bases at V and 13 bases at J, with 12 bases in the middle. The CDR3 loop spans 12 amino acids. CDR3 residues: CASSDGGRGLFF. Written as DNA, the CDR3 is TGTGCCAGCAGTGACGGTGGAAGGGGACTGTTTTTT.

The V and J genes are TRBV7-2 and TRBJ2-5; tentative D call: TRBD1 (6 bases). V was clipped by 2 bases and J by 3 bases, with 13 bases between them. The length of the CDR3 is 15 residues. Germline V CDR1 and CDR2: SGHTA, FQGNSA. Here the CDR3 DNA reads TGTGCCAGCAGCTTAAACCCTGGACAGAAAGAGACCCAGTACTTC. This translates into CASSLNPGQKETQYF.

The V and J genes are TRBV6-5 and TRBJ1-2; the D is unclear. The CDR3 runs to 11 residues. The germline V and J ends were trimmed by 10 bases and 7 bases, with 13 bases remaining between them. In germline, CDR1 is MNHEY, CDR2 SVGAGI. CDR3 nucleotide sequence: TGTGCCACGGCACGCGGGCTTGGCTACACCTTC. Translation gives CATARGLGYTF.

The chain uses TRBV7-9 and TRBJ2-2; TRBD2 is a possible D gene (6 bases). The CDR3 covers 14 residues. V gave up 6 bases and J gave up 6 bases, with 14 bases separating them. CDR1 and CDR2 from the germline V gene are SEHNR and FQNEAQ (reference sequence). CDR3 sequence reads: CASRPGLAAGELFF. CDR3 nucleotide sequence: TGTGCCAGCAGACCGGGACTCGCCGCCGGGGAGCTGTTTTTT.

The chain is built from TRBV5-1 and TRBJ2-7; 8 nucleotides align to TRBD1. The junction had 8 bases not matched to a gene; V was cut back by 0 bases and J by 6 bases. The CDR3 has 15 amino acids. From germline, CDR1 is SGHRS and CDR2 YFSETQ. CDR3: CASSLAGGASGEQYF. In nucleotides, the CDR3 is TGCGCCAGCAGCTTGGCAGGGGGCGCTTCCGGCGAGCAGTACTTC.

This chain uses TRBV30 with TRBJ1-5; 7 bases fit TRBD1. Germline V gene data show CDR1 as GTSNPN and CDR2 as SVGIG (reference sequence). V shed 2 bases, J shed 5 bases, and the junction held 6 bases outside the gene matches. The CDR3 extends over 14 amino acids. CDR3 sequence reads: CAWSLGTADQPQHF. CDR3 bases: TGTGCCTGGAGTCTAGGGACAGCAGATCAGCCCCAGCATTTT.

The gene calls are TRBV5-1 and TRBJ2-1, with 12 positions matching TRBD2. CDR3 size: 17 residues. Germline CDR1 is SGHRS and CDR2 is YFSETQ. Trimming at V came to 4 bases and at J to 5 bases, leaving 10 bases not matched to a gene. Here the CDR3 reads CASSPNLAGGYHNEQFF. CDR3 nucleotides: TGCGCCAGCAGCCCAAACCTAGCGGGGGGGTACCACAATGAGCAGTTCTTC.

This chain connects TRBV6-6 to TRBJ2-1, with D possibly TRBD2 on 7 matching bases. The length of the CDR3 is 13 residues. Germline V gives CDR1 MNHNY, CDR2 SVGAGI (reference sequence). Trimming shortened V by 2 bases and J by 9 bases, and 11 bases separated the two germline ends. DNA for the CDR3: TGTGCCAGCAGTTACCCGGGGGGCAGTGAGCAGTTCTTC. Encoded protein: CASSYPGGSEQFF.

V usage is TRBV30 and J usage is TRBJ1-4, with TRBD1 identical over 8 bases. CDR1 GTSNPN and CDR2 SVGIG come from the germline V gene (reference sequence). V shed 2 bases and J 8 bases; nucleotides not matched to a gene: 13. The CDR3 runs to 16 residues. This chain's CDR3 is CAWSSPGTGFEEKLFF. The CDR3 region has the DNA TGTGCCTGGAGTAGTCCCGGGACAGGATTCGAGGAAAAACTGTTTTTT.

V and J are TRBV28 and TRBJ1-5; TRBD1 agrees at 9 bases. The CDR3 consists of 19 residues. The ends lost 5 bases at V and 1 base at J; junction bases unmatched: 15. Germline V gene sequence: CDR1 MDHEN, CDR2 SYDVKM. The CDR3 nucleotides are TGTGCCAGCAGTAAACTGACAGGGGGGTTCGGGGTCAGCAATCAGCCCCAGCATTTT. Translated: CASSKLTGGFGVSNQPQHF.

The chain employs TRBV5-4 and TRBJ1-2; D uncertain. The germline V gene encodes CDR1 SGHNT and CDR2 YYREEE (reference sequence). The CDR3 extends over 15 amino acids. Trimming took 0 bases from V and 7 from J, leaving 16 bases between them. The CDR3 loop is CASSLGVSRVGGYTF. In DNA form, the CDR3 reads TGTGCCAGCAGCTTGGGAGTCTCGAGGGTGGGTGGCTACACCTTC.